This T cell receptor (beta chain) appears in the sequencing data of a study of blood T cells in healthy people across ages. A second PCR, run for roughly 7 to 12 cycles, used a sample-barcoded 5' primer plus a J-beta primer mix. TCRdb ran MiXCR on the 5' RACE reads and lists one entry per CDR3 protein. The sample includes about 670,000 distinct CDR3 sequences, approximately 40% of them seen just once. This clonotype was observed a handful of times. Its antigen is unknown. The V segment lost 3 bases and the J segment 7 bases; nucleotides outside the gene matches: 8. Germline V gene lookup returns CDR1 SGHAT and CDR2 FQNNGV. The CDR3 covers 17 residues. Study conclusions and caveats: More naive CD4+ cells and higher diversity were found in long-lived than in aged donors.

This receptor was taken from a man older than 75 in good health. The rearrangement uses TRBV11-2 and TRBJ2-1; 14 nucleotides align to TRBD2. Input material: blood. The CDR3 sequence: CASSFRLAGGPGNEQFF. CDR3 DNA: TGTGCCAGCAGCTTTAGACTAGCGGGAGGGCCGGGGAATGAGCAGTTCTTC.